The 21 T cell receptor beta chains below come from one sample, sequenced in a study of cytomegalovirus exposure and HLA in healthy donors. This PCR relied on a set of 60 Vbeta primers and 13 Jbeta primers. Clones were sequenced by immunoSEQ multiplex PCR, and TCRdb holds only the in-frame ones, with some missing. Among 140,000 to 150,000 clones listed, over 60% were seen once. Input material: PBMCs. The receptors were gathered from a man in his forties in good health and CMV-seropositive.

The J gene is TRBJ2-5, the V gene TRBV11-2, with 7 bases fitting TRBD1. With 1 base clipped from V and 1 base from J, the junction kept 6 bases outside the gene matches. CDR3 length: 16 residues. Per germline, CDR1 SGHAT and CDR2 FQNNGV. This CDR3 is CASSLGGTAFQETQYF. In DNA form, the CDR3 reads TGTGCCAGCAGCTTAGGAGGGACAGCTTTCCAAGAGACCCAGTACTTC.

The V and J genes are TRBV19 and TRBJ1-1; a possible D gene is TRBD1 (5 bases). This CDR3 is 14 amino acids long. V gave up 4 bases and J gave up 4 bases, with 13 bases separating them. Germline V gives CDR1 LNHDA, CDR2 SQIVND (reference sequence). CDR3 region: CASSNQGGGTEAFF. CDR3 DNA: TGTGCCAGTAGTAACCAGGGCGGTGGCACTGAAGCTTTCTTT.

This CDR3 is CASSRTGVDGYTF. DNA for the CDR3: TGTGCCAGCAGTCGGACTGGAGTGGATGGCTACACCTTC. This chain joins TRBV6-5 and TRBJ1-2, with no clear D. Trimming pared 5 bases from V and 6 bases from J, leaving 13 bases between. CDR1 MNHEY and CDR2 SVGAGI come from the germline V gene. This CDR3 spans 13 amino acids.

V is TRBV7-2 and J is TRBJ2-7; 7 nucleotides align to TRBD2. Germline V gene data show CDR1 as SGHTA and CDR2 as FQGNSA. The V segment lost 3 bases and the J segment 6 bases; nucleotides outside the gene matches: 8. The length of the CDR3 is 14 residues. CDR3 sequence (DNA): TGTGCCAGCAGCTTTATCGGCGGGAGCGGCGAGCAGTACTTC. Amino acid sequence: CASSFIGGSGEQYF.

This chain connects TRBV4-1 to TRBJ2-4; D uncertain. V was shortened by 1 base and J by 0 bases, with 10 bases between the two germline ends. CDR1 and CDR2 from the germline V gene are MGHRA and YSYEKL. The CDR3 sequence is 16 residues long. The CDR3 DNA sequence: TGCGCCAGCAGCCAAGTGTCGAGACTAGCCAAAAACATTCAGTACTTC. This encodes CASSQVSRLAKNIQYF.

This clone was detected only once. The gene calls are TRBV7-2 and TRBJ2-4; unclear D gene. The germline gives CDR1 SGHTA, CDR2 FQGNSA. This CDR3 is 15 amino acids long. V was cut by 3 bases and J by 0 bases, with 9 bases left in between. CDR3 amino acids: CASSFNGQAKNIQYF. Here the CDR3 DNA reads TGTGCCAGCAGCTTCAACGGTCAAGCCAAAAACATTCAGTACTTC.

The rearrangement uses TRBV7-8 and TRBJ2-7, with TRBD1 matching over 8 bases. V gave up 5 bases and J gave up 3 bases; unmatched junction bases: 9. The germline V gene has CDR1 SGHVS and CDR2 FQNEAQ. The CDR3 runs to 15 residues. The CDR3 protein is CASSTGTGLNYEQYF. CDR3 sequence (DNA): TGTGCCAGCAGCACTGGGACAGGCCTGAACTACGAGCAGTACTTC.

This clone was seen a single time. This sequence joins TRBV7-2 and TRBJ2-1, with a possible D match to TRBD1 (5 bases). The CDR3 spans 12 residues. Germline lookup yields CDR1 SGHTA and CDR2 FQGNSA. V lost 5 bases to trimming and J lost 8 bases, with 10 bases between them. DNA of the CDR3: TGTGCCAGCAGCCTATGGGGCGATGAGCAGTTCTTC. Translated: CASSLWGDEQFF.

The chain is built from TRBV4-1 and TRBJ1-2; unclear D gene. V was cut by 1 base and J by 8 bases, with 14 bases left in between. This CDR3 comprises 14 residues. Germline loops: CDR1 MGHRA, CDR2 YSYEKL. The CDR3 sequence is CASSQGPSGSGYTF. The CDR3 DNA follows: TGCGCCAGCAGCCAAGGGCCCTCGGGATCAGGCTACACCTTC.

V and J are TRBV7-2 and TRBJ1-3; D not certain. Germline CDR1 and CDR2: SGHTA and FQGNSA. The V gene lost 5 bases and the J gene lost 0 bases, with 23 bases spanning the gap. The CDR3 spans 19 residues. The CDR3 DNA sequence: TGTGCCAGCAGCCAAGAATGGGCAAGACCCTCTATCTCTGGAAACACCATATATTTT. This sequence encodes CASSQEWARPSISGNTIYF.

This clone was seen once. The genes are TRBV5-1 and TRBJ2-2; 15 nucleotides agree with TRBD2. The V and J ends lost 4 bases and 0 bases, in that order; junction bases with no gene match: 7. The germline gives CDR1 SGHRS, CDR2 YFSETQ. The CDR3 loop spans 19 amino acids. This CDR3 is CASSTWTSGRASNTGELFF. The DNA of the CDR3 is TGCGCCAGCAGCACCTGGACTAGCGGGAGGGCTTCGAACACCGGGGAGCTGTTTTTT.

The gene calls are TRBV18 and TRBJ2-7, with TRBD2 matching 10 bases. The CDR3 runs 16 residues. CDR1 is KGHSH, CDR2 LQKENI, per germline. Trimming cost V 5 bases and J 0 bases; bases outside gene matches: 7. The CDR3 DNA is TGTGCCAGCTCAACACAAGCGGGAGGGGGCTCCTACGAGCAGTACTTC. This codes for CASSTQAGGGSYEQYF.

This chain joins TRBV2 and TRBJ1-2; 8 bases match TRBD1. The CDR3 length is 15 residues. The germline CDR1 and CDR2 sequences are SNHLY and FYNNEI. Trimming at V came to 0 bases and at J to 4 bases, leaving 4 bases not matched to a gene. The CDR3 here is CASSEAAGGTYGYTF. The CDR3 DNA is TGTGCCAGCAGTGAAGCCGCAGGGGGCACCTATGGCTACACCTTC.

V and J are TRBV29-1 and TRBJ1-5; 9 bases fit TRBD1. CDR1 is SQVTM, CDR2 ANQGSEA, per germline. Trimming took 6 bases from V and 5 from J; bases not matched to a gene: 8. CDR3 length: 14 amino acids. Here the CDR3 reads CSVGTGMHDQPQHF. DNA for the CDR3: TGCAGCGTCGGGACAGGGATGCACGATCAGCCCCAGCATTTT.

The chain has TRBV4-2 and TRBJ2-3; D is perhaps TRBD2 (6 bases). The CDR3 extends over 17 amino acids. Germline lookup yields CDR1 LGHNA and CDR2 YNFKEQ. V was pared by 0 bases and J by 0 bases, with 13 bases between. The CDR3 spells CASSQDEGGVSTDTQYF. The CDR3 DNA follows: TGTGCCAGCAGCCAAGATGAGGGCGGGGTTAGCACAGATACGCAGTATTTT.

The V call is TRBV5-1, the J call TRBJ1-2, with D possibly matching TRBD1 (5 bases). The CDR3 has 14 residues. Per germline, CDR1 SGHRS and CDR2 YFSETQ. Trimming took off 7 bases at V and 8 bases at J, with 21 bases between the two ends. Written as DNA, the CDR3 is TGCGCCAGCGCTCTTGCCAGGGCGGTTGGGGGCTACACCTTC. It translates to CASALARAVGGYTF.

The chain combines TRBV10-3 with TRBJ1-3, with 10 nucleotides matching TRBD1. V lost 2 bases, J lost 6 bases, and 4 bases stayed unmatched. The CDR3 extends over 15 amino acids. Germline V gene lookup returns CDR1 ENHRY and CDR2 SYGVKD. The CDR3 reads CAISEPGQGSNTIYF. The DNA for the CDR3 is TGTGCCATCAGTGAGCCGGGACAGGGGTCAAACACCATATATTTT.

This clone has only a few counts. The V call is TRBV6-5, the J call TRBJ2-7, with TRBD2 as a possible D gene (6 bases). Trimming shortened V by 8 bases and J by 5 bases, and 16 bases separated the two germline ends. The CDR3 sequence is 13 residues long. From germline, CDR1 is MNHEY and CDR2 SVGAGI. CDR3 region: CASGGRLRDEQYF. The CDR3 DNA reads TGTGCCAGCGGGGGGAGACTGCGGGACGAGCAGTACTTC.

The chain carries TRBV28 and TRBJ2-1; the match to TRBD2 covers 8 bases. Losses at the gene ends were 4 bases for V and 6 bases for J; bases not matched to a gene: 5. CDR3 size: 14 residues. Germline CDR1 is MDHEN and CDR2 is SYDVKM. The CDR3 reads CASSWGSGANEQFF. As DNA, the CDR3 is TGTGCCAGCAGTTGGGGTAGCGGGGCCAATGAGCAGTTCTTC.

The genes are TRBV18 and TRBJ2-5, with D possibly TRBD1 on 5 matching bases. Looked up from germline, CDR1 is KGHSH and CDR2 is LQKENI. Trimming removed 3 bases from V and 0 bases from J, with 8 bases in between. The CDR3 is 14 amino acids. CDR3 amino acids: CASSPTEYQETQYF. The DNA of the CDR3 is TGTGCCAGCTCACCGACAGAGTACCAAGAGACCCAGTACTTC.

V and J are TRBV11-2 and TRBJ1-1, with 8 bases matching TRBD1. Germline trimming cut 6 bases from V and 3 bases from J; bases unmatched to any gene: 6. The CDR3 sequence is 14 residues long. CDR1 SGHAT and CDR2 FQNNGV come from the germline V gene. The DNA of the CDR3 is TGTGCCAGCAGAGCGACAGGGGAGGACACTGAAGCTTTCTTT. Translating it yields CASRATGEDTEAFF. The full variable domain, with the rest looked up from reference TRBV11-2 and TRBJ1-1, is EAGVAQSPRYKIIEKRQSVAFWCNPISGHATLYWYQQILGQGPKLLIQFQNNGVVDDSQLPKDRFSAERLKGVDSTLKIQPAKLEDSAVYLCASRATGEDTEAFFGQGTRLTVV.